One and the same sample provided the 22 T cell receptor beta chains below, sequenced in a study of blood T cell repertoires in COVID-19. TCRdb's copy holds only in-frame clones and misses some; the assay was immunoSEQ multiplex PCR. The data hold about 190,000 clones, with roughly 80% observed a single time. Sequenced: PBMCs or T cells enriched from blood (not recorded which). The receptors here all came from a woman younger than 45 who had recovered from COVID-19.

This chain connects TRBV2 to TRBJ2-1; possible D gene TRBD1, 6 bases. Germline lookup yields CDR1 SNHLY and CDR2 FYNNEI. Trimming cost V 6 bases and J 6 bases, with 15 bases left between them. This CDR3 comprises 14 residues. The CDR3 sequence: CASSAGASGNEQFF. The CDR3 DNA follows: TGTGCCAGCAGCGCAGGGGCCTCTGGCAATGAGCAGTTCTTC.

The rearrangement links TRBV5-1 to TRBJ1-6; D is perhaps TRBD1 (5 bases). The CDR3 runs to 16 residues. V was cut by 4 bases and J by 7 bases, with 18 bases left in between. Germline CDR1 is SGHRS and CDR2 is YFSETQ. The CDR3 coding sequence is TGCGCCAGCAGCCCCGCTGGTGGTCGGGGGAATTCACCCCTCCACTTT. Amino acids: CASSPAGGRGNSPLHF.

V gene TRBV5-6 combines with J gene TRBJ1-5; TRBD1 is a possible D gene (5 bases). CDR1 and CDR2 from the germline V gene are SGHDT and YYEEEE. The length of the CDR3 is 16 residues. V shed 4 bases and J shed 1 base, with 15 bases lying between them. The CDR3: CASSGPGGASNQPQHF. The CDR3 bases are TGTGCCAGCAGCGGCCCAGGAGGGGCCAGCAATCAGCCCCAGCATTTT. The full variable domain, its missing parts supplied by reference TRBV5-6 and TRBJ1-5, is DAGVTQSPTHLIKTRGQQVTLRCSPKSGHDTVSWYQQALGQGPQFIFQYYEEEERQRGNFPDRFSGHQFPNYSSELNVNALLLGDSALYLCASSGPGGASNQPQHFGDGTRLSIL.

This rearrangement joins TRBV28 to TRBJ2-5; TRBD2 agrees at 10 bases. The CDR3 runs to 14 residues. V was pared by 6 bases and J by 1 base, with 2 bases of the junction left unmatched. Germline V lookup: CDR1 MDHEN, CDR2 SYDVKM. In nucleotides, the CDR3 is TGTGCCAGCAGACTAGCGGGAACCCAAGAGACCCAGTACTTC. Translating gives CASRLAGTQETQYF.

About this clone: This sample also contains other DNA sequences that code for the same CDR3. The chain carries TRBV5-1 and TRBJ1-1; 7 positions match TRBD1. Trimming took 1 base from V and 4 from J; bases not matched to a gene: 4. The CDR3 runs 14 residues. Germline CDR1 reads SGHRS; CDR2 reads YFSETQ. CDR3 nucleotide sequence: TGCGCCAGCAGCTTGCAGGGGGGAGTCACTGAAGCTTTCTTT. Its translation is CASSLQGGVTEAFF.

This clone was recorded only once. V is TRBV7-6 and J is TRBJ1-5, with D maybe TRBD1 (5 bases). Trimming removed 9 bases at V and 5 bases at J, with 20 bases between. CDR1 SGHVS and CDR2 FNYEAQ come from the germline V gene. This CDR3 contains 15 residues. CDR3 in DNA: TGTGCCAGTAGCGTAGGGACGGGGAAAGATCAGCCCCAGCATTTT. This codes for CASSVGTGKDQPQHF. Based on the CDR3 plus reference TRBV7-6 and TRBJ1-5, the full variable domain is GAGVSQSPRYKVTKRGQDVALRCDPISGHVSLYWYRQALGQGPEFLTYFNYEAQQDKSGLPNDRFSAERPEGSISTLTIQRTEQRDSAMYRCASSVGTGKDQPQHFGDGTRLSIL.

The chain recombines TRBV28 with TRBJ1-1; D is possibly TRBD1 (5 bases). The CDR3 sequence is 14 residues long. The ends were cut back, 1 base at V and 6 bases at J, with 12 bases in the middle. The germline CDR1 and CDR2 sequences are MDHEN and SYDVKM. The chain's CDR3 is CASSLLAGESEAFF. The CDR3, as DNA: TGTGCCAGCAGTTTATTAGCGGGGGAGTCTGAAGCTTTCTTT.

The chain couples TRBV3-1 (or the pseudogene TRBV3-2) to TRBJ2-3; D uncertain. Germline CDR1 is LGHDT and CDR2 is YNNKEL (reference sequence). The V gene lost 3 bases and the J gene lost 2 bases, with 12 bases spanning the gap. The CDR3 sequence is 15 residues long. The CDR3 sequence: CASSHRGTSTDTQYF. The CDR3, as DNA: TGTGCCAGCAGCCACCGAGGCACCTCCACAGATACGCAGTATTTT.

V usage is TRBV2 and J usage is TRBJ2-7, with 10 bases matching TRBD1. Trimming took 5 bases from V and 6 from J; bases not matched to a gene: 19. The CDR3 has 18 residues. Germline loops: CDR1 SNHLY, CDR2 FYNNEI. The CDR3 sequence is CASSRDRGGTRTGVEQYF. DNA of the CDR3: TGTGCCAGCAGTAGGGACAGGGGCGGGACTAGAACCGGGGTCGAGCAGTACTTC.

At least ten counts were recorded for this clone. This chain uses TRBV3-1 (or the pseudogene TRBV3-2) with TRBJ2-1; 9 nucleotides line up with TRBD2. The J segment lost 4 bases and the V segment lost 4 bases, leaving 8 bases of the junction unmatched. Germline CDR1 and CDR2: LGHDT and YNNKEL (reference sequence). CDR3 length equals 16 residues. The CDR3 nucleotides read TGTGCCAGCAGCCCACCCAAGAGCGGGGGGTACAATGAGCAGTTCTTC. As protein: CASSPPKSGGYNEQFF.

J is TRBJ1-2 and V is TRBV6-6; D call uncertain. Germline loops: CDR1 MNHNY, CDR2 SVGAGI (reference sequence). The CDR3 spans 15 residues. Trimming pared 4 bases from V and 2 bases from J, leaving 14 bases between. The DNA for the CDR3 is TGTGCCAGCAGTTCACCTGGAGGCGCCAACTATGGCTACACCTTC. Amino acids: CASSSPGGANYGYTF.

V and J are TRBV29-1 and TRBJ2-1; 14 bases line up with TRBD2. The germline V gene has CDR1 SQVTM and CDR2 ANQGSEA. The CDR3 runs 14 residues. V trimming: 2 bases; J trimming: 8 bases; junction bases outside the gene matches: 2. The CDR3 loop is CSVEPGLAGDEQFF. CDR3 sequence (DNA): TGCAGCGTTGAACCGGGACTAGCGGGAGATGAGCAGTTCTTC.

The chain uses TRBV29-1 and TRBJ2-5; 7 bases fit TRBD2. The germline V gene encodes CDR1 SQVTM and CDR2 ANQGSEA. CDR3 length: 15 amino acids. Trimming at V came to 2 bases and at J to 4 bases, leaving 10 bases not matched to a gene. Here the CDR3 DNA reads TGCAGCGTTGAAAAACGAGGGACGGGGGGAGAGACCCAGTACTTC. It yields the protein CSVEKRGTGGETQYF.

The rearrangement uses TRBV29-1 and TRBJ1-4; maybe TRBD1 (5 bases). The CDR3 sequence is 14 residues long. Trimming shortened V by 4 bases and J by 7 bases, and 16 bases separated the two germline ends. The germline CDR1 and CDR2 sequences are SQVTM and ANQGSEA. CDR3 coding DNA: TGCAGCGTTGCTTTTGGCGGGGGAGGTGAAAAACTGTTTTTT. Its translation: CSVAFGGGGEKLFF.

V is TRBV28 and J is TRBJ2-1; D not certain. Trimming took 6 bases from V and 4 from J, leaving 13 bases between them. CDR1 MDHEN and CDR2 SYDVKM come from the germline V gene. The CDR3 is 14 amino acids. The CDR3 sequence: CASSSISRYNEQFF. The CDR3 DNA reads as TGTGCCAGCAGCTCTATCTCGAGGTACAATGAGCAGTTCTTC.

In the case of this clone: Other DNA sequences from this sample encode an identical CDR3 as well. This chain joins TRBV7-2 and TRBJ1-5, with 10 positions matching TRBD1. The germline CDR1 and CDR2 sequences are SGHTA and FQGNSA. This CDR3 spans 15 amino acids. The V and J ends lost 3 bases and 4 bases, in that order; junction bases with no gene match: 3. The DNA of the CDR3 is TGTGCCAGCAGCTTGGACAGGGGGGGGAATCAGCCCCAGCATTTT. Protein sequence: CASSLDRGGNQPQHF.

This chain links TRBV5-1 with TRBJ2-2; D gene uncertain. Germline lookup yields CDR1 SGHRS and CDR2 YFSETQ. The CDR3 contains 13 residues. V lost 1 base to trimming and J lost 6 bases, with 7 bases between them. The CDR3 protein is CASSLSGPGELFF. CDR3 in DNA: TGCGCCAGCAGCTTGTCGGGTCCCGGGGAGCTGTTTTTT. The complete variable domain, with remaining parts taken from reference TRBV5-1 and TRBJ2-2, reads KAGVTQTPRYLIKTRGQQVTLSCSPISGHRSVSWYQQTPGQGLQFLFEYFSETQRNKGNFPGRFSGRQFSNSRSEMNVSTLELGDSALYLCASSLSGPGELFFGEGSRLTVL.

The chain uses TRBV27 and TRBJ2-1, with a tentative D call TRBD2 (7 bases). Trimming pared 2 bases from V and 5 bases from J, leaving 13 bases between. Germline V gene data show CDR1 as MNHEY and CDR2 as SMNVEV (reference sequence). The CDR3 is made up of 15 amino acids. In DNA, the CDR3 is TGTGCCAGCAGTTTAGGACTAGGGGGAAACAATGAGCAGTTCTTC. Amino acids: CASSLGLGGNNEQFF.

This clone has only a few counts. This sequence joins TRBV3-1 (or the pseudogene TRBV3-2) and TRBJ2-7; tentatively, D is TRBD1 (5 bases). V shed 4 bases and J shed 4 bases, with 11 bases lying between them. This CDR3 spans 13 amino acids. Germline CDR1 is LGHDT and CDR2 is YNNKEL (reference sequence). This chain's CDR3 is CASSLNGQYEQYV. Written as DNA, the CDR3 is TGTGCCAGCAGCCTGAATGGACAATACGAGCAGTACGTC.

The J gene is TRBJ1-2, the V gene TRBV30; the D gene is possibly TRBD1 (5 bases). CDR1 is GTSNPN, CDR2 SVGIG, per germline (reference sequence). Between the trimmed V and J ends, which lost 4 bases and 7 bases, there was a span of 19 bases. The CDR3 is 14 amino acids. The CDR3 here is CAWTQARRGGGYTF. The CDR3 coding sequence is TGTGCCTGGACCCAAGCCAGACGGGGGGGTGGCTACACCTTC. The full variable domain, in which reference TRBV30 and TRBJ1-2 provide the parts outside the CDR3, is SQTIHQWPATLVQPVGSPLSLECTVEGTSNPNLYWYRQAAGRGLQLLFYSVGIGQISSEVPQNLSASRPQDRQFILSSKKLLLSDSGFYLCAWTQARRGGGYTFGSGTRLTVV.

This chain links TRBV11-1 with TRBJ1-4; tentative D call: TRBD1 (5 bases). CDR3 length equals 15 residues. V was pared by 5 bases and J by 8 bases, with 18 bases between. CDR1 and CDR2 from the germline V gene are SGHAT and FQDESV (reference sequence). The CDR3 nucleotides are TGTGCCAGCAGCCCACCGGGACTCCGGGCCGAAAAACTGTTTTTT. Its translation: CASSPPGLRAEKLFF.

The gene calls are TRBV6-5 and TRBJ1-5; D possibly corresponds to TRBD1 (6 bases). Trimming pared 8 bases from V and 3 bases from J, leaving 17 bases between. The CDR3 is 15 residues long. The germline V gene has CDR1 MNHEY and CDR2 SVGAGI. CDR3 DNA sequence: TGTGCCAGCCGGACAGTAACCCTTAACAATCAGCCCCAGCATTTT. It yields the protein CASRTVTLNNQPQHF.